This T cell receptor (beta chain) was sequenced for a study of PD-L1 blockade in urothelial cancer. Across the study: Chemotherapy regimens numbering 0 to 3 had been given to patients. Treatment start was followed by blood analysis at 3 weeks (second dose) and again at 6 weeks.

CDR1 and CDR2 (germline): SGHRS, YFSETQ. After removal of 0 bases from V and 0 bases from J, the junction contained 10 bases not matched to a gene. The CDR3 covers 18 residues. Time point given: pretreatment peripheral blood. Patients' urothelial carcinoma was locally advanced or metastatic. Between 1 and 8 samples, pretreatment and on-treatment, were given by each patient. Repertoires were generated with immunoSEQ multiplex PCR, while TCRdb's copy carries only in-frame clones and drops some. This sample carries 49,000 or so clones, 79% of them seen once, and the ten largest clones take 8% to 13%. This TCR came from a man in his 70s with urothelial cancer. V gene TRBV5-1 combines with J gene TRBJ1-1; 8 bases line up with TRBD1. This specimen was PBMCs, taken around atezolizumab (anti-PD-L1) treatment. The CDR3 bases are TGCGCCAGCAGCTTGGAATTGAGGACAGGGAAACTGAACACTGAAGCTTTCTTT. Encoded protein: CASSLELRTGKLNTEAFF. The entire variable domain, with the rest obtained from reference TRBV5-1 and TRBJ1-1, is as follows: KAGVTQTPRYLIKTRGQQVTLSCSPISGHRSVSWYQQTPGQGLQFLFEYFSETQRNKGNFPGRFSGRQFSNSRSEMNVSTLELGDSALYLCASSLELRTGKLNTEAFFGQGTRLTVV.